This T cell receptor beta chain was profiled in a study of blood T cell repertoires in COVID-19. As for the study in general: Samples came from the United States, Italy and Spain, spanning acute and convalescent COVID-19.

The V segment lost 4 bases and the J segment 2 bases; nucleotides outside the gene matches: 4. The CDR3 is 14 amino acids. Germline loops: CDR1 SGHAT, CDR2 FQDESV (reference sequence). Measured with immunoSEQ multiplex PCR; TCRdb has only the in-frame clones, and not every one. Of about 60,000 clones in the sample, approximately 84% were seen once. The V call is TRBV11-1, the J call TRBJ1-1, with TRBD1 matching 7 bases. Input material: peripheral blood. The sequence was collected from a human donor in a cohort sampled during active COVID-19. CDR3 coding DNA: TGTGCCAGCAGCTACCACAGGGGCAACACTGAAGCTTTCTTT. Its protein is CASSYHRGNTEAFF.